Listed here are 31 T cell receptor beta chains from one sample, sequenced in a study of T cell responses to AZD1222 COVID-19 vaccine. Method: immunoSEQ multiplex PCR; TCRdb's copy keeps in-frame clones and lacks some. Seen here are roughly 30,000 clones, 78% observed once, and the top ten hold roughly 6.2%. The sequencing used peripheral blood, collected on day 0 of AZD1222 vaccination. The receptors here all came from an adult in good health.

This clone was observed a few times. The CDR3 region is CASSPRSSGIEQFF. The CDR3 DNA reads TGTGCCAGCAGCCCACGGTCTTCGGGGATTGAGCAGTTCTTC. The genes are TRBV5-4 and TRBJ2-1; D possibly corresponds to TRBD2 (5 bases). This CDR3 is 14 amino acids long. Trimming stripped 4 bases from V and 9 bases from J, with 17 bases between. Germline CDR1 SGHNT, CDR2 YYREEE (reference sequence).

This clone appeared a single time. The chain couples TRBV7-9 to TRBJ1-6; unclear D gene. The germline V and J ends were trimmed by 5 bases and 4 bases, with 12 bases remaining between them. The CDR3 loop spans 15 amino acids. The germline gives CDR1 SEHNR, CDR2 FQNEAQ (reference sequence). CDR3: CASSPPGAYNSPLHF. CDR3 nucleotides: TGTGCCAGCAGCCCTCCGGGAGCTTATAATTCACCCCTCCACTTT.

This chain links TRBV7-9 with TRBJ2-1, with D possibly being TRBD2 (5 bases). Trimming cost V 5 bases and J 5 bases, with 16 bases left between them. The length of the CDR3 is 15 residues. Per the germline V gene, CDR1 is SEHNR and CDR2 is FQNEAQ (reference sequence). Written as DNA, the CDR3 is TGTGCCAGCAGCACCGTCTCGGCGGGTAACAATGAGCAGTTCTTC. Its translation is CASSTVSAGNNEQFF.

The V and J genes are TRBV24-1 and TRBJ2-2; no clear D gene. Germline-derived CDR1 and CDR2 are KGHDR and SFDVKD. The V and J ends lost 1 base and 4 bases respectively, with 6 bases between them. The CDR3 runs 14 residues. CDR3 amino acids: CATSDLGGTGELFF. The CDR3 nucleotides read TGTGCCACCAGTGATTTAGGCGGCACCGGGGAGCTGTTTTTT.

This chain links TRBV2 with TRBJ2-2; D is possibly TRBD1 or TRBD2 (5 bases each). There are 15 residues in the CDR3. Trimming removed 2 bases from V and 8 bases from J, with 15 bases in between. Germline CDR1 is SNHLY and CDR2 is FYNNEI. In DNA form, the CDR3 reads TGTGCCAGCAGTGAATGGGACCCGTCCTTTGGGGAGCTGTTTTTT. Its translation: CASSEWDPSFGELFF.

J is TRBJ2-1 and V is TRBV15; TRBD2 matches at 10 bases. Germline CDR1 and CDR2: LNHNV and YYDKDF (reference sequence). J lost 5 bases, V lost 0 bases, and 13 bases had no gene match. This CDR3 region has 19 residues. The DNA for the CDR3 is TGTGCCACCAGCAGAGATCCTGGAAGCGGGAGGGCCAGCGACAATGAGCAGTTCTTC. As protein: CATSRDPGSGRASDNEQFF.

The chain recombines TRBV7-3 with TRBJ2-5; TRBD2 aligns across 8 bases. With V trimmed by 2 bases and J by 4 bases, 6 bases remained unmatched. Germline V lookup: CDR1 SGHTA, CDR2 FQGTGA. The CDR3 covers 15 residues. CDR3 in amino acids: CASSLAGGAGETQYF. The CDR3 region has the DNA TGTGCCAGCAGCTTAGCGGGAGGCGCGGGAGAGACCCAGTACTTC.

This sequence joins TRBV19 and TRBJ1-3; TRBD1 is a possible D gene (6 bases). Germline CDR1 reads LNHDA; CDR2 reads SQIVND (reference sequence). V lost 7 bases and J 0 bases, leaving 10 bases between the germline ends. The CDR3 consists of 14 residues. The CDR3 DNA follows: TGTGCCAGTATTGCAGGGGCCTCTGGAAACACCATATATTTT. It encodes CASIAGASGNTIYF.

The chain uses TRBV19 and TRBJ1-1; TRBD1 aligns across 9 bases. This CDR3 region has 16 residues. Unmatched junction bases numbered 9, after V lost 4 bases and J lost 3 bases. Germline V gives CDR1 LNHDA, CDR2 SQIVND (reference sequence). In DNA, the CDR3 is TGTGCCAGTAGTACCACAGGGGGCGGACGGGACACTGAAGCTTTCTTT. It is translated as CASSTTGGGRDTEAFF.

V usage is TRBV4-2 and J usage is TRBJ2-1; D is unclear. The CDR3 sequence is 16 residues long. Trimming left V 1 base short and J 3 bases short, with 13 bases between. CDR1 is LGHNA, CDR2 YNFKEQ, per germline. DNA for the CDR3: TGTGCCAGCAGCCAAGGAATGGCGACGAACTACAATGAGCAGTTCTTC. Translated, it gives CASSQGMATNYNEQFF.

This chain connects TRBV11-2 to TRBJ2-1; TRBD1 might be the D (6 bases). CDR1 and CDR2 (germline): SGHAT, FQNNGV. The CDR3 totals 16 residues. V was clipped by 5 bases and J by 0 bases, with 14 bases between them. The CDR3 coding sequence is TGTGCCAGCAGCAACAGGGACCCGAGCTCCTACAATGAGCAGTTCTTC. Its protein is CASSNRDPSSYNEQFF.

The gene calls are TRBV12-5 and TRBJ2-6, with D possibly TRBD2 on 5 matching bases. Germline-derived CDR1 and CDR2 are LGHNT and FRNRAP. V dropped 2 bases and J dropped 3 bases, with 11 bases sitting between them. The CDR3 covers 16 residues. The chain's CDR3 is CASGLLPGLGANVLTF. CDR3 coding DNA: TGTGCTAGTGGTTTGCTCCCCGGACTTGGGGCCAACGTCCTGACTTTC.

The rearrangement uses TRBV5-5 and TRBJ1-4; D remains unclear. The CDR3 has 15 amino acids. The V gene's germline CDR1 is SGHKS and CDR2 YYEKEE (reference sequence). V was shortened by 8 bases and J by 5 bases, with 19 bases between the two germline ends. This CDR3 is CASRNMWGGNEKLFF. The DNA of the CDR3 is TGTGCCAGTCGAAACATGTGGGGAGGAAATGAAAAACTGTTTTTT.

The chain uses TRBV21-1 and TRBJ2-1; the table's D call of TRBD2 was not tested on the DNA. TRBV21-1 represents a pseudogene. This CDR3 has 16 residues. The CDR3 sequence is CASSKGGPGGENEQFF. For the CDR3, the DNA is TGTGCCAGCAGCAAAGGAGGGCCCGGGGGGGAAAATGAGCAGTTCTTC.

The table lists this clone with a few counts. The gene calls are TRBV3-1 (or the pseudogene TRBV3-2) and TRBJ1-2, with 11 bases lining up with TRBD1. V was pared by 4 bases and J by 6 bases, with 4 bases of the junction left unmatched. CDR3 length: 14 amino acids. The germline V gene has CDR1 LGHDT and CDR2 YNNKEL (reference sequence). CDR3 sequence reads: CASSRTGGVNGYTF. The DNA of the CDR3 is TGTGCCAGCAGCCGGACAGGGGGCGTGAATGGCTACACCTTC.

The chain combines TRBV5-6 with TRBJ1-2; D gene unclear. Per the germline V gene, CDR1 is SGHDT and CDR2 is YYEEEE. V was clipped by 4 bases and J by 7 bases, with 8 bases between them. The CDR3 loop spans 11 amino acids. CDR3 loop: CASSRITGYTF. The CDR3 DNA follows: TGTGCCAGCAGCCGCATAACTGGCTACACCTTC.

This chain uses TRBV5-1 with TRBJ1-1; no reliable D call. Germline assignment: CDR1 SGHRS and CDR2 YFSETQ. Deletions cut 1 base from V and 1 base from J, with 5 bases between. This CDR3 spans 13 amino acids. DNA for the CDR3: TGCGCCAGCAGCTTGCAGCAGAACACTGAAGCTTTCTTT. Translated: CASSLQQNTEAFF. Complete variable domain (other parts from reference TRBV5-1 and TRBJ1-1): KAGVTQTPRYLIKTRGQQVTLSCSPISGHRSVSWYQQTPGQGLQFLFEYFSETQRNKGNFPGRFSGRQFSNSRSEMNVSTLELGDSALYLCASSLQQNTEAFFGQGTRLTVV.

This chain joins TRBV5-1 and TRBJ2-7, with a weak D call TRBD2 (5 bases). The CDR3 is made up of 14 amino acids. The V end was cut by 5 bases, the J end by 2 bases, with 14 bases between. Per the germline V gene, CDR1 is SGHRS and CDR2 is YFSETQ. In DNA, the CDR3 is TGCGCCAGCAGGATTCCCAGGACTCCCTACGAGCAGTACGTC. Translation gives CASRIPRTPYEQYV.

This chain joins TRBV11-2 and TRBJ1-2; TRBD1 agrees at 7 bases. The CDR3 spans 15 residues. Germline V gives CDR1 SGHAT, CDR2 FQNNGV. V lost 3 bases to trimming and J lost 5 bases; unmatched junction nucleotides: 9. The CDR3 spells CASSLNRDRWYGYTF. CDR3 DNA: TGTGCCAGCAGCTTGAATAGGGACAGATGGTATGGCTACACCTTC.

V gene TRBV7-9 combines with J gene TRBJ2-5; TRBD2 might be the D (6 bases). The CDR3 length is 14 residues. Germline-derived CDR1 and CDR2 are SEHNR and FQNEAQ (reference sequence). Trimming removed 4 bases from V and 8 bases from J, with 17 bases in between. The DNA of the CDR3 is TGTGCCAGCAGCTATCGGGGGACCGGCAGTACCCAGTACTTC. Protein: CASSYRGTGSTQYF.

The chain combines TRBV19 with TRBJ2-3, with D perhaps TRBD2 (5 bases). The CDR3 spans 16 residues. Germline CDR1 and CDR2: LNHDA and SQIVND (reference sequence). Trimming stripped 4 bases from V and 4 bases from J, with 18 bases between. In DNA, the CDR3 is TGTGCCAGTAGTAGCTGGGGAGCGGAACGCGCAGATACGCAGTATTTT. This encodes CASSSWGAERADTQYF.

This clone is classed as medium-sized (0.01 to 0.1%). The genes are TRBV4-1 and TRBJ1-2; unclear D gene. CDR1 is MGHRA and CDR2 is YSYEKL in the germline V gene. The CDR3 is 16 amino acids. Between the trimmed V and J ends, which lost 0 bases and 3 bases, there was a span of 14 bases. This CDR3 is CASSQDPAGAHYGYTF. In DNA form, the CDR3 reads TGCGCCAGCAGCCAAGATCCGGCAGGTGCACACTATGGCTACACCTTC.

The chain is built from TRBV2 and TRBJ1-3, with 9 nucleotides matching TRBD1. Trimming cost V 7 bases and J 4 bases; bases outside gene matches: 11. The CDR3 runs to 16 residues. Germline CDR1 SNHLY, CDR2 FYNNEI. CDR3 bases: TGTGCCAGCAATACCCGGGACAGGGAATCGGGAAACACCATATATTTT. This translates into CASNTRDRESGNTIYF.

The chain is built from TRBV5-5 and TRBJ1-1; 12 positions match TRBD1. Unmatched junction bases numbered 16, after V lost 0 bases and J lost 7 bases. The CDR3 has 19 residues. Germline loops: CDR1 SGHKS, CDR2 YYEKEE (reference sequence). The CDR3 loop reads CASSLVLSGTGGPMNEAFF. DNA for the CDR3: TGTGCCAGCAGCTTGGTGTTGAGCGGGACAGGGGGCCCGATGAATGAAGCTTTCTTT. Supplemented by reference TRBV5-5 and TRBJ1-1, the full variable domain reads DAGVTQSPTHLIKTRGQQVTLRCSPISGHKSVSWYQQVLGQGPQFIFQYYEKEERGRGNFPDRFSARQFPNYSSELNVNALLLGDSALYLCASSLVLSGTGGPMNEAFFGQGTRLTVV.

This clone is medium-sized in the sample. This specimen includes other DNA sequences encoding the same CDR3. The rearrangement links TRBV30 to TRBJ1-2; 11 bases are a match to TRBD1. This CDR3 has 15 residues. The germline CDR1 and CDR2 sequences are GTSNPN and SVGIG (reference sequence). V lost 4 bases and J lost 7; bases outside the gene matches: 11. CDR3 residues: CAWITLDRGRGGYTF. CDR3 in DNA: TGTGCCTGGATTACCTTGGACAGGGGGCGCGGTGGCTACACCTTC.

This clone was detected only once. This sequence joins TRBV19 and TRBJ2-1; maybe TRBD2 (5 bases). CDR3 length equals 15 residues. V lost 1 base and J 7 bases, leaving 14 bases between the germline ends. Looked up from germline, CDR1 is LNHDA and CDR2 is SQIVND (reference sequence). CDR3 amino acids: CASSIAAAGGNEQFF. For the CDR3, the DNA is TGTGCCAGTAGTATAGCAGCGGCGGGTGGGAATGAGCAGTTCTTC.

V and J are TRBV3-1 (or the pseudogene TRBV3-2) and TRBJ2-1; unclear D gene. CDR3 size: 17 residues. Looked up from germline, CDR1 is LGHDT and CDR2 is YNNKEL (reference sequence). The germline V and J ends were trimmed by 5 bases and 5 bases, with 22 bases remaining between them. CDR3 in DNA: TGTGCCAGCAGCGTGCTGTTTCCCATTTCTTCCGACAATGAGCAGTTCTTC. Protein product: CASSVLFPISSDNEQFF.

The V and J genes are TRBV5-6 and TRBJ2-3; D not certain. V was pared by 2 bases and J by 5 bases, with 6 bases between. Germline CDR1 and CDR2: SGHDT and YYEEEE. The CDR3 covers 12 residues. CDR3: CASSFTVDTQYF. The CDR3 DNA is TGTGCCAGCAGCTTTACTGTAGATACGCAGTATTTT.

The CDR3: CASARGGPGELFF. CDR3 in DNA: TGTGCCAGCGCTCGAGGCGGGCCCGGGGAGCTGTTTTTT. The chain couples TRBV7-3 to TRBJ2-2; maybe TRBD2 (5 bases). The CDR3 extends over 13 amino acids. Between the trimmed V and J ends, which lost 8 bases and 6 bases, there was a span of 13 bases. The germline gives CDR1 SGHTA, CDR2 FQGTGA.

This clone appeared a few times. The chain combines TRBV29-1 with TRBJ2-5, with D possibly TRBD2 on 6 matching bases. There are 16 residues in the CDR3. The germline gives CDR1 SQVTM, CDR2 ANQGSEA. The V end was cut by 2 bases, the J end by 1 base, with 17 bases between. The CDR3 nucleotides are TGCAGCGTTGAAATGGAGGCGGGGTGGTCCCAAGAGACCCAGTACTTC. Encoded protein: CSVEMEAGWSQETQYF.

The chain combines TRBV10-3 with TRBJ1-6; the match to TRBD1 covers 9 bases. Germline V gives CDR1 ENHRY, CDR2 SYGVKD. The junction had 0 bases not matched to a gene; V was cut back by 0 bases and J by 6 bases. This CDR3 has 15 residues. This CDR3 reads CAISESDRGNSPLHF. In DNA, the CDR3 is TGTGCCATCAGTGAGTCGGACAGGGGTAATTCACCCCTCCACTTT.